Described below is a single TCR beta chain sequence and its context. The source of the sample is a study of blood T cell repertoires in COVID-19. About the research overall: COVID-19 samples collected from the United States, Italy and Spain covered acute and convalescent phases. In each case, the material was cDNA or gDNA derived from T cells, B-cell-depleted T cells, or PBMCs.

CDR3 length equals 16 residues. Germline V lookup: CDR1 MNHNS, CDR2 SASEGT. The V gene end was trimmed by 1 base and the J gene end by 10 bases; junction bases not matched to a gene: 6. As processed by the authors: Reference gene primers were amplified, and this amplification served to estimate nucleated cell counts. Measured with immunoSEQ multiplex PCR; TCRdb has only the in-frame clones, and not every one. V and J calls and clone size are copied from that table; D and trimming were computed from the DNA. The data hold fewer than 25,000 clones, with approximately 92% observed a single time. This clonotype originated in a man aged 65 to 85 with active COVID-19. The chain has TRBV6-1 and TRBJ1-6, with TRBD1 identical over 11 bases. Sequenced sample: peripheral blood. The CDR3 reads CASSEGAGTGGSPLHF. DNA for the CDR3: TGTGCCAGCAGTGAAGGGGCCGGGACAGGGGGATCACCCCTCCACTTT.